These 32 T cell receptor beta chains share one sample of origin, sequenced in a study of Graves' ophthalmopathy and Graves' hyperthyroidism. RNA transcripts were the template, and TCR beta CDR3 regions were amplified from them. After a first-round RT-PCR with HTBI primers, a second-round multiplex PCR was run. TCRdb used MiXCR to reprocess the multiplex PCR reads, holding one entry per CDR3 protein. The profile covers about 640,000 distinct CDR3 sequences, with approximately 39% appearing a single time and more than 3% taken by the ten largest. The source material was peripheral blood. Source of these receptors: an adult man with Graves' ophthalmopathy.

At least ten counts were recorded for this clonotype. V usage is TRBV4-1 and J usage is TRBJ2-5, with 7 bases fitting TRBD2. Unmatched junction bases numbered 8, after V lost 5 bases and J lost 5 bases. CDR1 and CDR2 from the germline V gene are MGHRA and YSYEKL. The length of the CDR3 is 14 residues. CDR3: CASSTTGGEETQYF. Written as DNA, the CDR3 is TGCGCCAGCAGCACGACGGGGGGTGAGGAGACCCAGTACTTC.

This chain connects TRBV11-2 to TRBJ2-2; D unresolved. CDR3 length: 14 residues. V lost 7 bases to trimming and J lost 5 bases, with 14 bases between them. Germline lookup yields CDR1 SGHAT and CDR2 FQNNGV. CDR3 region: CASTKYTETGELFF. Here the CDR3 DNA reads TGTGCCAGCACGAAATATACAGAAACCGGGGAGCTGTTTTTT.

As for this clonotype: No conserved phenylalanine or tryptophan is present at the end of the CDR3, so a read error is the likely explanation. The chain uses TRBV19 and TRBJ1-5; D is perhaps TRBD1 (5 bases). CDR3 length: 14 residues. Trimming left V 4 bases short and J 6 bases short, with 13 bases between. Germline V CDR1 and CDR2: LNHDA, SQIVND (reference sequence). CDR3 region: CASSTDRAAQPQHL. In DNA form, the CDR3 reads TGTGCCAGTAGTACAGACAGAGCGGCTCAGCCCCAGCATCTT.

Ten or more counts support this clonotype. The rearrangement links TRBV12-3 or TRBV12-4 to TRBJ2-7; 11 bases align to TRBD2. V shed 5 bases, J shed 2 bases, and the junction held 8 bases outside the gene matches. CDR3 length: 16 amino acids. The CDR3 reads CASSPDGTSGTYEQYF. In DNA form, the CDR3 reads TGTGCCAGCAGTCCCGACGGGACTAGCGGAACCTACGAGCAGTACTTC.

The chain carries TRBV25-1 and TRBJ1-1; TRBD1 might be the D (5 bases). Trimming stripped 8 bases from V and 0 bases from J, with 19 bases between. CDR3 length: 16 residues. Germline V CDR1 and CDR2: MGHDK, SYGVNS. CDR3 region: CASSPGPQTVNTEAFF. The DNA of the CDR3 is TGTGCCAGCTCACCGGGGCCTCAAACGGTGAACACTGAAGCTTTCTTT.

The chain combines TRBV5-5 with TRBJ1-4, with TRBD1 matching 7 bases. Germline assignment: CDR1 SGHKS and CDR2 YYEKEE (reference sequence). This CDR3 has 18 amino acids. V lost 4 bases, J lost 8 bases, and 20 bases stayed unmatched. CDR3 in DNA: TGTGCCAGCAGCCCCCGATCATATTTGACAGGGCGAAGGGAAAAACTGTTTTTT. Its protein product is CASSPRSYLTGRREKLFF.

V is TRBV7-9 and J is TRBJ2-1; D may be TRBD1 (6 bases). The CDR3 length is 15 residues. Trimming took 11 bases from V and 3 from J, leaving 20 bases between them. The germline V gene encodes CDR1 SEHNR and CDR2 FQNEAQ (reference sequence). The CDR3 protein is CAFPQKGQLYNEQFF. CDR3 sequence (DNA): TGTGCCTTCCCTCAAAAAGGACAGCTCTACAATGAGCAGTTCTTC.

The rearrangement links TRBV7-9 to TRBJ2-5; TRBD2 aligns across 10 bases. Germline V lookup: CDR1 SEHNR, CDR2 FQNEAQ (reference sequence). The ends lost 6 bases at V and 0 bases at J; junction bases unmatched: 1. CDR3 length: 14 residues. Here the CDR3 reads CASRLAGHQETQYF. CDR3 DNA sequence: TGTGCCAGCAGACTAGCGGGGCACCAAGAGACCCAGTACTTC.

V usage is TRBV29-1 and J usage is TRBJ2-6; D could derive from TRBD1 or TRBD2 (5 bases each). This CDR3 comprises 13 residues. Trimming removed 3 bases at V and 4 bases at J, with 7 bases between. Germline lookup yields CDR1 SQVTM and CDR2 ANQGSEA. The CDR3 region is CSVDREGANVLTF. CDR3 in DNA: TGCAGCGTTGACAGGGAGGGGGCCAACGTCCTGACTTTC.

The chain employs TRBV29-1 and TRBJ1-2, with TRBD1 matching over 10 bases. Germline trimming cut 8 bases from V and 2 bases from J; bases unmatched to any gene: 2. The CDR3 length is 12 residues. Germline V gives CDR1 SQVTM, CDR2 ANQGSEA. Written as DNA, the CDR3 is TGCAGCCCGGGACAGGGGAACTATGGCTACACCTTC. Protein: CSPGQGNYGYTF.

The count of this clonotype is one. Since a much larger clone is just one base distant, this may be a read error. Here the CDR3 DNA reads TGTGCCAGCAGCTCGGGACTCCTAGACACCGGGGAGCTGTTTTTT. It yields the protein CASSSGLLDTGELFF. The chain combines TRBV7-9 with TRBJ2-2, with D perhaps matching TRBD2 (6 bases). The germline V and J ends were trimmed by 4 bases and 3 bases, with 12 bases remaining between them. The CDR3 length is 15 residues. Germline CDR1 and CDR2: SEHNR and FQNEAQ (reference sequence). The full variable domain, in which reference TRBV7-9 and TRBJ2-2 provide the parts outside the CDR3, is DTGVSQNPRHKITKRGQNVTFRCDPISEHNRLYWYRQTLGQGPEFLTYFQNEAQLEKSRLLSDRFSAERPKGSFSTLEIQRTEQGDSAMYLCASSSGLLDTGELFFGEGSRLTVL.

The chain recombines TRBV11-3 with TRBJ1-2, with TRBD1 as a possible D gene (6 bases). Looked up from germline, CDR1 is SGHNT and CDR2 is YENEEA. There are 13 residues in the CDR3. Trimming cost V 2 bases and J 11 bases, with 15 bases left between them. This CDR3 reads CASSLNPGAPYTF. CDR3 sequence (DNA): TGTGCCAGCAGCTTAAACCCAGGGGCACCGTACACCTTC.

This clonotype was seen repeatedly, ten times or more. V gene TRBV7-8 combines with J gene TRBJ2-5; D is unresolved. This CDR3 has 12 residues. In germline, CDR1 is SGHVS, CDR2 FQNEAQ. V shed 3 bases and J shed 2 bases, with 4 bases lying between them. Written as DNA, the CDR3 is TGTGCCAGCAGCTTCCTTCAAGAGACCCAGTACTTC. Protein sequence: CASSFLQETQYF.

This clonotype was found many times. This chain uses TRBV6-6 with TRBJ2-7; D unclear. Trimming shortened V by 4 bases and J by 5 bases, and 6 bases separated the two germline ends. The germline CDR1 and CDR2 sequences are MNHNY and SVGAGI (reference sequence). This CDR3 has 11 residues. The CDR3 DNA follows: TGTGCCAGCAGTTCCCAGAACGAGCAGTACTTC. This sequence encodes CASSSQNEQYF.

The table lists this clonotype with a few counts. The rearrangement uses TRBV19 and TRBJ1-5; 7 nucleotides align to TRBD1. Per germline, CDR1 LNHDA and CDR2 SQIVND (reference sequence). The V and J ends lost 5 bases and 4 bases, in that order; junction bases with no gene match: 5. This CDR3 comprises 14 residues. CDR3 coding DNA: TGTGCCAGTAGTTTCCGGGACAGTAATCAGCCCCAGCATTTT. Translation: CASSFRDSNQPQHF. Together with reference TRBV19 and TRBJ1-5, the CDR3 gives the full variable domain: DGGITQSPKYLFRKEGQNVTLSCEQNLNHDAMYWYRQDPGQGLRLIYYSQIVNDFQKGDIAEGYSVSREKKESFPLTVTSAQKNPTAFYLCASSFRDSNQPQHFGDGTRLSIL.

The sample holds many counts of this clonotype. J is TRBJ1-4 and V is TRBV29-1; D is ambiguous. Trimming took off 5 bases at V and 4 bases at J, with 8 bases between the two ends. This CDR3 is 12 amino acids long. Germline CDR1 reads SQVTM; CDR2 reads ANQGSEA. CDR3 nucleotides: TGCAGCGTTCAATCAGTTAATGAAAAACTGTTTTTT. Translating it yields CSVQSVNEKLFF.

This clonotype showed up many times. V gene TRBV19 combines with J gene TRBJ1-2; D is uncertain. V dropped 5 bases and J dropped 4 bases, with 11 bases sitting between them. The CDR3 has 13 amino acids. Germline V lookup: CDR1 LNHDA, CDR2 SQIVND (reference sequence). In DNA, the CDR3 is TGTGCCAGTAGTCCTACAGAAGTCTATGGCTACACCTTC. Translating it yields CASSPTEVYGYTF.

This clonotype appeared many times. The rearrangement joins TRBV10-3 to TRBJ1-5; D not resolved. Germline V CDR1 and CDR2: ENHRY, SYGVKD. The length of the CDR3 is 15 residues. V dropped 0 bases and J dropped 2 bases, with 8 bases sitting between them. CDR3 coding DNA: TGTGCCATCAGTGAGTCAGTGGTGCGCAATCAGCCCCAGCATTTT. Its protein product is CAISESVVRNQPQHF.

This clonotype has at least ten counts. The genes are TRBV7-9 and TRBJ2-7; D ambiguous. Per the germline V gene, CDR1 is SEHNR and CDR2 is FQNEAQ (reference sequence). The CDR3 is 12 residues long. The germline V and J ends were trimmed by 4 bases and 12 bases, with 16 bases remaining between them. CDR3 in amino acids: CASSSGVGFVYF. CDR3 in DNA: TGTGCCAGCAGCTCTGGGGTGGGCTTCGTGTACTTC.

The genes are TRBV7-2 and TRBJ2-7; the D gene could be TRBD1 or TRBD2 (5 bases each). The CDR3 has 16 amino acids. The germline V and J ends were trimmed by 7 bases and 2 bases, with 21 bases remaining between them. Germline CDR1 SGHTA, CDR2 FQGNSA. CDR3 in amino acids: CASTAALQGPPYEQYF. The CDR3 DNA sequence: TGTGCCAGCACCGCTGCCCTCCAGGGACCCCCCTACGAGCAGTACTTC.

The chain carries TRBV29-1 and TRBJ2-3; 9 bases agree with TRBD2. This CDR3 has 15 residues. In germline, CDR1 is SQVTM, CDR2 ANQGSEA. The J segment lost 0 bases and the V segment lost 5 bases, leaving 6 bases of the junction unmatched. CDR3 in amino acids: CSVRRLAESTDTQYF. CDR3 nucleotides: TGCAGCGTTCGCCGACTAGCGGAAAGCACAGATACGCAGTATTTT.

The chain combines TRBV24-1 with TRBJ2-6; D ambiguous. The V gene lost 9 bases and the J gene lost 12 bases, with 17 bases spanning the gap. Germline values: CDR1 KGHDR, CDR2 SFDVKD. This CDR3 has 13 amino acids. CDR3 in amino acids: CATRDFNYGVLTF. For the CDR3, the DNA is TGTGCCACCCGAGATTTCAATTACGGCGTCCTGACTTTC.

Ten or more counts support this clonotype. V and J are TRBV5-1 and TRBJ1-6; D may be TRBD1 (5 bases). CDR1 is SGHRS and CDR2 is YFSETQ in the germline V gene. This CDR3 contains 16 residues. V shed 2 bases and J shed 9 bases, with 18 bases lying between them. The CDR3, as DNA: TGCGCCAGCAGCTTCCAGGGATCAACTGAAGGTTCACCCCTCCACTTT. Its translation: CASSFQGSTEGSPLHF.

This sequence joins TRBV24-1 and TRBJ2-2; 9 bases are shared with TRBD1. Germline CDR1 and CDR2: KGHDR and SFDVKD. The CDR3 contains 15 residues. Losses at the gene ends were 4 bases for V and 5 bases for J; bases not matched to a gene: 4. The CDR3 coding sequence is TGTGCCACCAGTGACCAGACAGGGGGAACCGGGGAGCTGTTTTTT. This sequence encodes CATSDQTGGTGELFF.

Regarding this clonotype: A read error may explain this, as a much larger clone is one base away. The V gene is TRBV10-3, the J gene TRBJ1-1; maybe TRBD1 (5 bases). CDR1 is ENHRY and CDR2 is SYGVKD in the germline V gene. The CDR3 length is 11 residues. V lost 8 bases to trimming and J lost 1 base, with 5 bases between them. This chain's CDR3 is CAIGQNTEAFF. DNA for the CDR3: TGTGCCATCGGACAGAACACTGAAGCTTTCTTT.

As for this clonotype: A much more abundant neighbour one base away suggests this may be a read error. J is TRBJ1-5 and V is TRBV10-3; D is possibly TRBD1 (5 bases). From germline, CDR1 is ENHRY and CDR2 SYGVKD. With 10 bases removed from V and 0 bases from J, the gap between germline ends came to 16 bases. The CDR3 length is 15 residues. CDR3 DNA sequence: TGTGCCAGTCGGCGGGACGTCGGTAGCAATCAGCCCCAGCATTTT. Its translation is CASRRDVGSNQPQHF.

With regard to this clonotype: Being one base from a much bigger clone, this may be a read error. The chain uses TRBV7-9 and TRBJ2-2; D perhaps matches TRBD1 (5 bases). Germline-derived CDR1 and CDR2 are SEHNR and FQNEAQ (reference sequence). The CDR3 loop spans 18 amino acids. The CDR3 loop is CVSSFRDSFTANTGELFF. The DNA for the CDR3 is TGTGTCAGCAGCTTTCGAGACAGTTTTACCGCGAACACCGGGGAGCTGTTTTTT. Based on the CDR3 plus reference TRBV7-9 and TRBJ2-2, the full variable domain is DTGVSQNPRHKITKRGQNVTFRCDPISEHNRLYWYRQTLGQGPEFLTYFQNEAQLEKSRLLSDRFSAERPKGSFSTLEIQRTEQGDSAMYLCVSSFRDSFTANTGELFFGEGSRLTVL.

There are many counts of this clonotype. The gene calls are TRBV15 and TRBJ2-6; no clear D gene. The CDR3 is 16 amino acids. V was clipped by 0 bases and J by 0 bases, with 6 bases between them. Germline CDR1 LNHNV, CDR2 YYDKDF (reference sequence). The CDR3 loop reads CATSRDTGSGANVLTF. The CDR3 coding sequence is TGTGCCACCAGCAGAGATACGGGCTCTGGGGCCAACGTCCTGACTTTC.

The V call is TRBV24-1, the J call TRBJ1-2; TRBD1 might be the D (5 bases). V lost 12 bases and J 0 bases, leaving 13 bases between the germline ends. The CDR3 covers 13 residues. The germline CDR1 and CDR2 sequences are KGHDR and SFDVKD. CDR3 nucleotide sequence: TGTGCCTGGAGCCAGGGAGCTAACTATGGCTACACCTTC. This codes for CAWSQGANYGYTF.

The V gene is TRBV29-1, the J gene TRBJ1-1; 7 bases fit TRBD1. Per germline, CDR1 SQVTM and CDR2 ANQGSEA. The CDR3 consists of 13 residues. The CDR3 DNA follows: TGCAGTTACGAGACAGGGCCGAACACTGAAGCTTTCTTT. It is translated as CSYETGPNTEAFF. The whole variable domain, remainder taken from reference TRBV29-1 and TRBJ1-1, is SAVISQKPSRDICQRGTSLTIQCQVDSQVTMMFWYRQQPGQSLTLIATANQGSEATYESGFVIDKFPISRPNLTFSTLTVSNMSPEDSSIYLCSYETGPNTEAFFGQGTRLTVV.

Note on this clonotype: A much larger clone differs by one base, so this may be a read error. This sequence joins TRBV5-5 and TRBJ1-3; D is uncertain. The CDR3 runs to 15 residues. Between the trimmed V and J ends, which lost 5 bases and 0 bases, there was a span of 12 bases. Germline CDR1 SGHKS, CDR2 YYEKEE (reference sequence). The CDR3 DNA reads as TGTGCCAGCAGTCCATGGCGGGCCTCTGGAAACACCATATATTTT. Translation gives CASSPWRASGNTIYF.

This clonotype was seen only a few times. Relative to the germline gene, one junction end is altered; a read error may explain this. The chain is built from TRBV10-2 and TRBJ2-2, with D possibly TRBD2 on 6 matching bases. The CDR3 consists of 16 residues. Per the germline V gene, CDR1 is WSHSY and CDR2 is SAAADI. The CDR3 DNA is TGTGCCAGCAGTGATACTCCGGGACTCATTACCGGGGAGCTGTTTTTT. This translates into CASSDTPGLITGELFF.